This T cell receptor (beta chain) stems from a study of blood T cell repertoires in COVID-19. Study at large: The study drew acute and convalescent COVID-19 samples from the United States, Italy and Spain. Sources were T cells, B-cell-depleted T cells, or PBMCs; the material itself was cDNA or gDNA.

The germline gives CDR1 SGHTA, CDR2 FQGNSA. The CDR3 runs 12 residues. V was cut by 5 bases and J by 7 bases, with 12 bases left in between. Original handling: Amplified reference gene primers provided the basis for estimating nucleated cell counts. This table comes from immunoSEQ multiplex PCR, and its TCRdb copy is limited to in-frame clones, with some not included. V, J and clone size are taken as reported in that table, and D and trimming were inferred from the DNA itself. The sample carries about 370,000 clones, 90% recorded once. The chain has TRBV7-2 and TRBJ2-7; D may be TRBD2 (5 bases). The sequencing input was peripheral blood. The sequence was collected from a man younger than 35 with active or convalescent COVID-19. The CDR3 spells CASSGSRGEQYF. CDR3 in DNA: TGTGCCAGCAGCGGAAGCCGAGGGGAGCAGTACTTC.